The 28 T cell receptor beta chains reported below all come from one sample, sequenced in a study of cytomegalovirus exposure and HLA in healthy donors. Primers: 60 Vbeta forward and 13 Jbeta reverse. Some clones are missing from TCRdb's copy, which holds only in-frame ones; the method was immunoSEQ multiplex PCR. The data show fewer than 85,000 clones, 72% seen once. The sample was PBMCs. The receptors here all came from a woman in her thirties or forties in good health and CMV-seropositive.

The chain links TRBV7-6 to TRBJ2-5, with TRBD2 matching over 8 bases. CDR3 length: 18 amino acids. From germline, CDR1 is SGHVS and CDR2 FNYEAQ. V dropped 5 bases and J dropped 7; count of bases not matched to a gene: 21. The CDR3 DNA reads TGTGCCAGCAGCGTCGGAGGGAGGAGCGGGGGCCGGTCGGGGACCCAGTACTTC. Its protein is CASSVGGRSGGRSGTQYF. Looking up the rest from reference TRBV7-6 and TRBJ2-5 gives the full variable domain: GAGVSQSPRYKVTKRGQDVALRCDPISGHVSLYWYRQALGQGPEFLTYFNYEAQQDKSGLPNDRFSAERPEGSISTLTIQRTEQRDSAMYRCASSVGGRSGGRSGTQYFGPGTRLLVL.

This clone has more than one count but fewer than ten. The chain combines TRBV10-3 with TRBJ2-5; perhaps TRBD1 as D (7 bases). CDR3 length equals 13 residues. V gave up 10 bases and J gave up 5 bases, with 17 bases separating them. The V gene's germline CDR1 is ENHRY and CDR2 SYGVKD. The CDR3, as DNA: TGTGCCACCCAGGGGGGACCTTGGGAGACCCAGTACTTC. This sequence encodes CATQGGPWETQYF.

The V and J genes are TRBV10-1 and TRBJ2-3, with D hard to call. This CDR3 has 12 amino acids. The germline CDR1 and CDR2 sequences are WNHNN and SYGVQD (reference sequence). The V end was cut by 5 bases, the J end by 2 bases, with 5 bases between. The CDR3 spells CASSPSTDTQYF. As DNA, the CDR3 is TGCGCCAGCAGTCCCTCCACAGATACGCAGTATTTT.

The chain couples TRBV6-5 to TRBJ1-2; tentatively, D is TRBD1 (6 bases). Germline values: CDR1 MNHEY, CDR2 SVGAGI. There are 15 residues in the CDR3. Between the trimmed V and J ends, which lost 2 bases and 5 bases, there was a span of 15 bases. Here the CDR3 DNA reads TGTGCCAGCAGTTACAGAAAGGCAGGGGTGTATGGCTACACCTTC. Protein: CASSYRKAGVYGYTF.

This rearrangement joins TRBV27 to TRBJ1-2, with 7 nucleotides matching TRBD1. In germline, CDR1 is MNHEY, CDR2 SMNVEV (reference sequence). The V segment lost 0 bases and the J segment 3 bases; nucleotides outside the gene matches: 1. This CDR3 spans 14 amino acids. CDR3 region: CASSLSGTDYGYTF. For the CDR3, the DNA is TGTGCCAGCAGTTTATCGGGGACAGACTATGGCTACACCTTC.

The chain recombines TRBV15 with TRBJ2-1; 10 bases fit TRBD1. CDR3 size: 14 residues. Trimming at V came to 10 bases and at J to 10 bases, leaving 13 bases not matched to a gene. In germline, CDR1 is LNHNV, CDR2 YYDKDF (reference sequence). The CDR3 reads CAISTGGFESEQFF. The CDR3, as DNA: TGTGCCATTTCGACAGGGGGCTTTGAGAGCGAGCAGTTCTTC.

V is TRBV27 and J is TRBJ1-5, with unresolved D. The length of the CDR3 is 15 residues. Deletions cut 5 bases from V and 0 bases from J, with 11 bases between. Germline V lookup: CDR1 MNHEY, CDR2 SMNVEV (reference sequence). DNA of the CDR3: TGTGCCAGCAGTCGGTCTTTTTATAGCAATCAGCCCCAGCATTTT. This sequence encodes CASSRSFYSNQPQHF.

This clone has just one count. J is TRBJ2-3 and V is TRBV27; no clear D. The CDR3 covers 16 residues. The germline gives CDR1 MNHEY, CDR2 SMNVEV (reference sequence). V gave up 0 bases and J gave up 0 bases, with 10 bases separating them. In DNA, the CDR3 is TGTGCCAGCAGTTTATCGCGCGGAGCTAGCACAGATACGCAGTATTTT. Translation: CASSLSRGASTDTQYF.

The rearrangement joins TRBV5-6 to TRBJ1-2, with TRBD1 matching 7 bases. Per germline, CDR1 SGHDT and CDR2 YYEEEE. The J segment lost 4 bases and the V segment lost 0 bases, leaving 6 bases of the junction unmatched. The CDR3 totals 15 residues. Here the CDR3 reads CASSLARQGVYGYTF. The CDR3 region has the DNA TGTGCCAGCAGCTTGGCCCGACAGGGAGTCTATGGCTACACCTTC.

The rearrangement links TRBV6-6 to TRBJ2-5, with a tentative D call TRBD1 (6 bases). Germline CDR1 and CDR2: MNHNY and SVGAGI (reference sequence). The length of the CDR3 is 16 residues. Between the trimmed V and J ends, which lost 10 bases and 1 base, there was a span of 22 bases. This CDR3 reads CATRRGTGTSQETQYF. The CDR3 DNA sequence: TGTGCCACCAGAAGAGGAACAGGGACCTCCCAAGAGACCCAGTACTTC.

The chain joins TRBV7-9 to TRBJ2-1; unclear D gene. V dropped 0 bases and J dropped 2 bases, with 11 bases sitting between them. The CDR3 runs to 16 residues. CDR1 is SEHNR and CDR2 is FQNEAQ in the germline V gene (reference sequence). CDR3 bases: TGTGCCAGCAGCTTAGCCCCGGGTCCAGCCTACAATGAGCAGTTCTTC. Translation: CASSLAPGPAYNEQFF.

This clone has just a few counts. The chain joins TRBV5-1 to TRBJ1-1; TRBD1 matches at 7 bases. Germline values: CDR1 SGHRS, CDR2 YFSETQ. CDR3 length equals 15 residues. V lost 2 bases, J lost 4 bases, and 8 bases stayed unmatched. Here the CDR3 DNA reads TGCGCCAGCAGCTTAACCGGGACAGTGGGCACTGAAGCTTTCTTT. This sequence encodes CASSLTGTVGTEAFF.

This clone has only one observation. The gene calls are TRBV27 and TRBJ1-2, with 7 positions matching TRBD1. CDR1 MNHEY and CDR2 SMNVEV come from the germline V gene (reference sequence). J was trimmed by 4 bases and V by 5 bases; bases with no gene match: 7. This CDR3 contains 14 residues. The CDR3 DNA follows: TGTGCCAGCAGTCGTCAACAGGGGACCTATGGCTACACCTTC. Translation gives CASSRQQGTYGYTF.

This chain uses TRBV9 with TRBJ2-2; the match to TRBD1 covers 7 bases. The V gene's germline CDR1 is SGDLS and CDR2 YYNGEE. The ends lost 3 bases at V and 7 bases at J; junction bases unmatched: 15. The CDR3 is 17 residues long. CDR3 DNA sequence: TGTGCCAGCAGCGGTTCACAGGGGCCCATTACGGGCGGGGAGCTGTTTTTT. This gives the protein CASSGSQGPITGGELFF.

J is TRBJ2-7 and V is TRBV10-3; perhaps TRBD1 as D (5 bases). The CDR3 is 15 amino acids. CDR1 ENHRY and CDR2 SYGVKD come from the germline V gene. V gave up 3 bases and J gave up 2 bases, with 14 bases separating them. The CDR3 reads CAISDPTVYTYEQYF. Written as DNA, the CDR3 is TGTGCCATCAGTGACCCGACAGTGTACACCTACGAGCAGTACTTC.

This clone was found once. The J gene is TRBJ1-5, the V gene TRBV19; D gene uncertain. This CDR3 spans 15 amino acids. Between the trimmed V and J ends, which lost 5 bases and 0 bases, there was a span of 11 bases. The germline V gene has CDR1 LNHDA and CDR2 SQIVND (reference sequence). Written as DNA, the CDR3 is TGTGCCAGTAGTCCCCCCCTTCTTAGCAATCAGCCCCAGCATTTT. Translating gives CASSPPLLSNQPQHF. Full variable domain (missing parts from reference TRBV19 and TRBJ1-5): DGGITQSPKYLFRKEGQNVTLSCEQNLNHDAMYWYRQDPGQGLRLIYYSQIVNDFQKGDIAEGYSVSREKKESFPLTVTSAQKNPTAFYLCASSPPLLSNQPQHFGDGTRLSIL.

The gene calls are TRBV10-3 and TRBJ2-1, with D tentatively TRBD1 (7 bases). V lost 4 bases and J 8 bases, leaving 12 bases between the germline ends. CDR1 and CDR2 (germline): ENHRY, SYGVKD. This CDR3 is 13 amino acids long. The CDR3 nucleotides read TGTGCCATCAGTGTAACAGGGGAGGATGAGCAGTTCTTC. Translation: CAISVTGEDEQFF.

CDR3 loop: CASSVNSNQPQHF. The CDR3 nucleotides read TGTGCCAGCAGTGTCAATAGCAATCAGCCCCAGCATTTT. The V call is TRBV6-1, the J call TRBJ1-5; no definite D call. The CDR3 sequence is 13 residues long. The V end lost 4 bases, the J end lost 0 bases, and 4 bases lay between the germline ends. Germline V CDR1 and CDR2: MNHNS, SASEGT.

This chain connects TRBV7-8 to TRBJ1-6, with D perhaps matching TRBD1 (6 bases). Germline V gives CDR1 SGHVS, CDR2 FQNEAQ. The CDR3 has 15 residues. V dropped 1 base and J dropped 10 bases, with 14 bases sitting between them. The CDR3 protein is CASSLEATGWSPLHF. The CDR3 DNA is TGTGCCAGCAGCTTAGAAGCAACAGGGTGGTCACCCCTCCACTTT.

This chain connects TRBV28 to TRBJ1-2; TRBD1 agrees at 8 bases. From germline, CDR1 is MDHEN and CDR2 SYDVKM. The CDR3 length is 15 residues. With 3 bases clipped from V and 3 bases from J, the junction kept 6 bases outside the gene matches. The CDR3 DNA is TGTGCCAGCAGTTTGCAGGGGGCGTCTGACTATGGCTACACCTTC. Its protein product is CASSLQGASDYGYTF.

This chain uses TRBV7-2 with TRBJ2-3; 8 nucleotides match TRBD2. Trimming took 1 base from V and 3 from J; bases not matched to a gene: 12. This CDR3 has 18 residues. Germline CDR1 is SGHTA and CDR2 is FQGNSA. CDR3 in amino acids: CASSLEERGGFLTDTQYF. CDR3 in DNA: TGTGCCAGCAGCTTAGAGGAACGGGGGGGGTTCCTTACAGATACGCAGTATTTT.

This clone was counted only a few times. The V call is TRBV5-8, the J call TRBJ2-2; 7 nucleotides line up with TRBD2. This CDR3 region has 14 residues. V lost 0 bases, J lost 10 bases, and 6 bases stayed unmatched. In germline, CDR1 is SGHTS, CDR2 YDEGEE. This chain's CDR3 is CASSLGRGYEELFF. The CDR3 coding sequence is TGTGCCAGCAGCTTGGGGCGGGGGTACGAGGAGCTGTTTTTT.

V and J are TRBV18 and TRBJ1-1, with D hard to call. This CDR3 is built from 13 residues. Germline lookup yields CDR1 KGHSH and CDR2 LQKENI. The V gene lost 2 bases and the J gene lost 8 bases, with 12 bases spanning the gap. The CDR3 loop is CASSPSSTEEAFF. The CDR3 coding sequence is TGTGCCAGCTCACCAAGTTCAACAGAGGAAGCTTTCTTT.

The chain links TRBV4-1 to TRBJ1-3; 7 bases align to TRBD1. Germline V gene lookup returns CDR1 MGHRA and CDR2 YSYEKL. The V gene end was trimmed by 0 bases and the J gene end by 4 bases; junction bases not matched to a gene: 3. This CDR3 spans 15 amino acids. The chain's CDR3 is CASSQDGTDGNTIYF. The DNA of the CDR3 is TGCGCCAGCAGCCAAGATGGGACAGACGGAAACACCATATATTTT.

This sequence joins TRBV4-2 and TRBJ2-5; the D gene is possibly TRBD2 (5 bases). This CDR3 comprises 16 residues. Trimming shortened V by 0 bases and J by 1 base, and 12 bases separated the two germline ends. Germline-derived CDR1 and CDR2 are LGHNA and YNFKEQ. CDR3 bases: TGTGCCAGCAGCCAAGATGCACTAGATGGCCAAGAGACCCAGTACTTC. Amino acids: CASSQDALDGQETQYF.

The chain recombines TRBV6-6 with TRBJ2-5; D perhaps matches TRBD1 (5 bases). Germline V gene data show CDR1 as MNHNY and CDR2 as SVGAGI (reference sequence). The CDR3 length is 14 residues. V was trimmed by 6 bases and J by 1 base, leaving 12 bases between them. The CDR3 protein is CASRKAQGQETQYF. The DNA for the CDR3 is TGTGCCAGCAGAAAAGCTCAGGGCCAAGAGACCCAGTACTTC.

This chain connects TRBV9 to TRBJ1-4, with D unresolved. Trimming stripped 3 bases from V and 0 bases from J, with 3 bases between. CDR3 length equals 13 residues. CDR1 SGDLS and CDR2 YYNGEE come from the germline V gene. The CDR3 bases are TGTGCCAGCAGCGCCGCAACTAATGAAAAACTGTTTTTT. Its protein is CASSAATNEKLFF.

The chain couples TRBV7-9 to TRBJ2-3, with TRBD2 matching over 11 bases. The CDR3 spans 17 residues. Germline values: CDR1 SEHNR, CDR2 FQNEAQ (reference sequence). V lost 4 bases to trimming and J lost 4 bases; unmatched junction nucleotides: 10. The CDR3 DNA reads TGTGCCAGCAGCTACACCGGGACTAGCGGAGTTGCAGATACGCAGTATTTT. Amino acid sequence: CASSYTGTSGVADTQYF.